This TCR beta chain was observed in a study of blood T cell repertoires in COVID-19. In the authors' methods: Reference gene primer amplification yielded estimated nucleated cell counts. Clones were read by immunoSEQ multiplex PCR, and TCRdb kept only the in-frame ones, dropping some. V, J and clone size reflect that table, while D and trimming were determined from the DNA. The sample lists fewer than 350,000 clones; about 86% were seen once. Germline values: CDR1 SGDLS, CDR2 YYNGEE. There are 14 residues in the CDR3. V shed 3 bases and J shed 0 bases, with 7 bases lying between them. What was sequenced was peripheral blood. This chain uses TRBV9 with TRBJ1-5; D may be TRBD1 (5 bases). The receptor was derived from a woman in her twenties or thirties who had recovered from COVID-19. The CDR3 coding sequence is TGTGCCAGCAGCGGCGGACATAGCAATCAGCCCCAGCATTTT. This sequence encodes CASSGGHSNQPQHF. The whole variable domain, remainder taken from reference TRBV9 and TRBJ1-5, is DSGVTQTPKHLITATGQRVTLRCSPRSGDLSVYWYQQSLDQGLQFLIQYYNGEERAKGNILERFSAQQFPDLHSELNLSSLELGDSALYFCASSGGHSNQPQHFGDGTRLSIL.